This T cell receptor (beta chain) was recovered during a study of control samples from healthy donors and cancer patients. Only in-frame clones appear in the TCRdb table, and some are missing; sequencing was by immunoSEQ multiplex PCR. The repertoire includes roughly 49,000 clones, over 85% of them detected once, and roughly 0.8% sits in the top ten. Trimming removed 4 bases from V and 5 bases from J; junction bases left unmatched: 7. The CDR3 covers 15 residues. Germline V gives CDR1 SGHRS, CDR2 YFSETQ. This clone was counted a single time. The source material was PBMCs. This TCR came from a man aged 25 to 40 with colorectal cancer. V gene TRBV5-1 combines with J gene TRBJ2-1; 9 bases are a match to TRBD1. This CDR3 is CASSRGQGTDNEQFF. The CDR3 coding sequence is TGCGCCAGCAGCAGGGGACAGGGAACCGACAATGAGCAGTTCTTC.